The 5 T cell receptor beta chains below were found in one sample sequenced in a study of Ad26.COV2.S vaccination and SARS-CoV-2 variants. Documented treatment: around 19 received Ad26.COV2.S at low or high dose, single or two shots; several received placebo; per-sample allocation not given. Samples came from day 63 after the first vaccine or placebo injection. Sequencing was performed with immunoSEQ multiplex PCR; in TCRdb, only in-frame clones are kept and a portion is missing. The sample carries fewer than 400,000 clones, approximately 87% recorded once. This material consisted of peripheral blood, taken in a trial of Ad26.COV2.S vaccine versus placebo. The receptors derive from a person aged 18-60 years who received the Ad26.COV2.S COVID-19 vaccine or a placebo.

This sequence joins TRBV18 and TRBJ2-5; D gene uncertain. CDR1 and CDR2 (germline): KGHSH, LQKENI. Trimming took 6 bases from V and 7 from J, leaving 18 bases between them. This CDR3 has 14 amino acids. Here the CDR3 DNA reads TGTGCCAGCTCCCTTCAAGCCCTCGACGGGACCCAGTACTTC. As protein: CASSLQALDGTQYF.

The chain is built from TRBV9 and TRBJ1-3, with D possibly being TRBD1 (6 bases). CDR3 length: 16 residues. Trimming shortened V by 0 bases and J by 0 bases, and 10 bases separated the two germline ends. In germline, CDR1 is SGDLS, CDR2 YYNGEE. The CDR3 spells CASSVVPGDSGNTIYF. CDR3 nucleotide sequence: TGTGCCAGCAGCGTAGTACCAGGGGACTCTGGAAACACCATATATTTT.

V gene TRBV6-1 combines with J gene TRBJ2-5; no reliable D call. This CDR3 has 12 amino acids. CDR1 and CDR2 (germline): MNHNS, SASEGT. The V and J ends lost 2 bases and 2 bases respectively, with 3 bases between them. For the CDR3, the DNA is TGTGCCAGCAGTGAATGGCAAGAGACCCAGTACTTC. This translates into CASSEWQETQYF.

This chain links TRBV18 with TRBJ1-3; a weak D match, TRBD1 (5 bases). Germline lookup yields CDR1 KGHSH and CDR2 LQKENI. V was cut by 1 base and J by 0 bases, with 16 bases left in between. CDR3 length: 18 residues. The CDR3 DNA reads TGTGCCAGCTCACCACTGAGGGGCAGTGAAAGCTCTGGAAACACCATATATTTT. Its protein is CASSPLRGSESSGNTIYF.

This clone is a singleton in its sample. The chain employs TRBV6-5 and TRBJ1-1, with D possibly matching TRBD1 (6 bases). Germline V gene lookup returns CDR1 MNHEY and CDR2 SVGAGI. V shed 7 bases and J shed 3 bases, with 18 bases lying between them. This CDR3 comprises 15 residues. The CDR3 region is CASKQGLYEDTEAFF. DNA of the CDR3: TGTGCCAGCAAACAGGGTTTATATGAGGACACTGAAGCTTTCTTT.